Shown below are 31 T cell receptor beta chains from a single sample sequenced in a study of T cells in localized non-small cell lung cancer. The method was immunoSEQ multiplex PCR; TCRdb's version includes in-frame clones alone and lacks a portion of them. The sample lists about 40,000 clones; 70% to 90% were seen once. The sequencing here drew on peripheral blood, taken before any cancer treatment. The receptors shown here come from a man aged 40 to 75 with stage I lung adenocarcinoma.

The chain employs TRBV11-2 and TRBJ1-2, with a possible D match to TRBD1 (5 bases). V lost 5 bases, J lost 4 bases, and 17 bases lay in between. Germline V gene data show CDR1 as SGHAT and CDR2 as FQNNGV. This CDR3 is 15 amino acids long. CDR3 coding DNA: TGTGCCAGCAGCCGGGGACGCGGGGCGGGCTATGGCTACACCTTC. This gives the protein CASSRGRGAGYGYTF.

V is TRBV28 and J is TRBJ1-3; D is unclear. V lost 6 bases and J 4 bases, leaving 19 bases between the germline ends. The CDR3 has 16 residues. In germline, CDR1 is MDHEN, CDR2 SYDVKM. The CDR3 DNA is TGTGCCAGCAGCCCTTCCCCCCATAGTTCCGGAAACACCATATATTTT. Its protein is CASSPSPHSSGNTIYF.

The rearrangement uses TRBV5-1 and TRBJ2-1; 7 bases agree with TRBD2. CDR3 length: 15 residues. Germline loops: CDR1 SGHRS, CDR2 YFSETQ. The junction had 13 bases not matched to a gene; V was cut back by 6 bases and J by 7 bases. The CDR3 reads CASTPPGGWGNEQFF. DNA for the CDR3: TGCGCCAGCACCCCCCCGGGAGGTTGGGGGAATGAGCAGTTCTTC.

The chain recombines TRBV20-1 with TRBJ1-2; the D is unclear. CDR1 is DFQATT, CDR2 SNEGSKA, per germline (reference sequence). Deletions cut 5 bases from V and 12 bases from J, with 10 bases between. This CDR3 has 9 residues. The CDR3 nucleotides are TGCAGTGCTGCCCGGCAGAACACCTTC. This sequence encodes CSAARQNTF.

J is TRBJ2-7 and V is TRBV2; a weak D match, TRBD2 (5 bases). Germline loops: CDR1 SNHLY, CDR2 FYNNEI. The V end was cut by 5 bases, the J end by 7 bases, with 15 bases between. CDR3 length equals 13 residues. The CDR3 reads CASSSTRDGEQYF. In DNA, the CDR3 is TGTGCCAGCAGTTCCACTAGGGATGGAGAGCAGTACTTC.

The genes are TRBV28 and TRBJ1-4, with 9 bases fitting TRBD1. CDR3 length equals 14 residues. Per germline, CDR1 MDHEN and CDR2 SYDVKM. With 6 bases clipped from V and 4 bases from J, the junction kept 3 bases outside the gene matches. The CDR3 DNA reads TGTGCCAGCAGGGAGGACAGGGGTAATGAAAAACTGTTTTTT. Residues: CASREDRGNEKLFF. Based on the CDR3 plus reference TRBV28 and TRBJ1-4, the full variable domain is DVKVTQSSRYLVKRTGEKVFLECVQDMDHENMFWYRQDPGLGLRLIYFSYDVKMKEKGDIPEGYSVSREKKERFSLILESASTNQTSMYLCASREDRGNEKLFFGSGTQLSVL.

The rearrangement joins TRBV10-3 to TRBJ2-1, with TRBD2 matching 9 bases. J was trimmed by 4 bases and V by 6 bases; bases with no gene match: 16. Germline V gives CDR1 ENHRY, CDR2 SYGVKD. CDR3 length equals 18 residues. In DNA form, the CDR3 reads TGTGCCATCAGATCCCAGGGAACCCTTGCGGGAGGGTACAATGAGCAGTTCTTC. This gives the protein CAIRSQGTLAGGYNEQFF.

The V and J genes are TRBV2 and TRBJ2-1; 7 bases agree with TRBD2. V was clipped by 8 bases and J by 0 bases; unmatched bases: 4. There are 14 residues in the CDR3. Germline assignment: CDR1 SNHLY and CDR2 FYNNEI. Written as DNA, the CDR3 is TGTGCCAGCGAGCGGGATTACTCCTACAATGAGCAGTTCTTC. Translation gives CASERDYSYNEQFF.

The chain links TRBV19 to TRBJ2-4; possible D gene TRBD1, 6 bases. CDR3 length: 13 amino acids. Germline V CDR1 and CDR2: LNHDA, SQIVND (reference sequence). V shed 7 bases and J shed 6 bases, with 13 bases lying between them. CDR3 sequence: CASKPGHLNIQYF. CDR3 in DNA: TGTGCCAGTAAACCGGGACACCTAAACATTCAGTACTTC.

This rearrangement joins TRBV2 to TRBJ1-4; D unresolved. Germline-derived CDR1 and CDR2 are SNHLY and FYNNEI. This CDR3 is 15 amino acids long. V lost 1 base and J 5 bases, leaving 11 bases between the germline ends. For the CDR3, the DNA is TGTGCCAGCAGTGAAGAGGGTTGGGCAAATGAAAAACTGTTTTTT. This codes for CASSEEGWANEKLFF.

This rearrangement joins TRBV6-5 to TRBJ2-2; D might be TRBD1 (6 bases). Germline V CDR1 and CDR2: MNHEY, SVGAGI. Trimming shortened V by 2 bases and J by 13 bases, and 20 bases separated the two germline ends. CDR3 length: 15 amino acids. The CDR3 here is CASSYSEGSGVGLFF. The CDR3 DNA reads TGTGCCAGCAGTTACAGTGAGGGTTCAGGGGTGGGGCTGTTTTTT.

The chain combines TRBV4-1 with TRBJ2-7; 7 bases line up with TRBD2. The trim removed 0 bases at V and 0 bases at J, leaving 8 bases unmatched. This CDR3 region has 17 residues. CDR1 and CDR2 from the germline V gene are MGHRA and YSYEKL. CDR3 sequence: CASSQDLLGDYSYEQYF. The DNA for the CDR3 is TGCGCCAGCAGCCAAGATTTGTTAGGGGACTACTCCTACGAGCAGTACTTC.

The chain carries TRBV28 and TRBJ1-3; the D is unclear. The CDR3 is 15 residues long. Germline V gives CDR1 MDHEN, CDR2 SYDVKM. V was shortened by 4 bases and J by 4 bases, with 14 bases between the two germline ends. DNA of the CDR3: TGTGCCAGCAGTTCACCCGGGGTGAGAGGAAACACCATATATTTT. This encodes CASSSPGVRGNTIYF.

The rearrangement links TRBV5-8 to TRBJ1-1; possible D gene TRBD1, 5 bases. This CDR3 region has 15 residues. Germline V lookup: CDR1 SGHTS, CDR2 YDEGEE. V shed 0 bases and J shed 4 bases, with 13 bases lying between them. CDR3 sequence: CASSLEQAGSTEAFF. In DNA, the CDR3 is TGTGCCAGCAGCTTGGAACAGGCTGGCAGCACTGAAGCTTTCTTT.

On this clone itself: This sample includes further DNA sequences coding for the same CDR3. The chain joins TRBV28 to TRBJ2-1; no reliable D call. Germline CDR1 and CDR2: MDHEN and SYDVKM. V was pared by 6 bases and J by 7 bases, with 4 bases between. The CDR3 is 10 amino acids. The CDR3 reads CASSSNEQFF. The CDR3 nucleotides are TGTGCCAGCAGCTCAAATGAGCAGTTCTTC.

A remark on this clone: The junction and the germline gene differ at one end; a read error may be behind it. The chain uses TRBV19 and TRBJ2-2; unclear D gene. The CDR3 sequence is 14 residues long. Germline values: CDR1 LNHDA, CDR2 SQIVND (reference sequence). DNA of the CDR3: TGTGCCAGTAGTCTAGACGGGAACACCGGGGAGCTGTTTTTT. Its translation is CASSLDGNTGELFF.

The chain joins TRBV7-3 to TRBJ2-3; TRBD2 is a possible D gene (6 bases). V was trimmed by 4 bases and J by 4 bases, leaving 9 bases between them. This CDR3 has 13 residues. Germline-derived CDR1 and CDR2 are SGHTA and FQGTGA. CDR3 bases: TGTGCCAGCAGCTGGCGACTAGCAGATACGCAGTATTTT. Translation gives CASSWRLADTQYF.

This sequence joins TRBV5-1 and TRBJ2-6, with D hard to call. The CDR3 is 15 residues long. Trimming pared 6 bases from V and 4 bases from J, leaving 14 bases between. The germline V gene has CDR1 SGHRS and CDR2 YFSETQ. The CDR3 loop reads CASTPAISGANVLTF. DNA for the CDR3: TGCGCCAGCACACCCGCTATATCAGGGGCCAACGTCCTGACTTTC.

This clone was recorded only once. CDR3 bases: TGTGCCAGCAGCTTCTCGGGGGAGGGCACTGAAGCTTTCTTT. Translating gives CASSFSGEGTEAFF. The genes are TRBV7-9 and TRBJ1-1, with a tentative D call TRBD1 (5 bases). Deletions cut 3 bases from V and 4 bases from J, with 12 bases between. The germline gives CDR1 SEHNR, CDR2 FQNEAQ (reference sequence). This CDR3 region has 14 residues.

The count of this clone is one. The V and J genes are TRBV27 and TRBJ2-7, with D perhaps assigned TRBD1 or TRBD2 (5 bases each). Germline assignment: CDR1 MNHEY and CDR2 SMNVEV (reference sequence). Trimming removed 6 bases from V and 0 bases from J, with 6 bases in between. The CDR3 consists of 12 residues. This CDR3 is CASSGTSYEQYF. For the CDR3, the DNA is TGTGCCAGCAGCGGGACCTCCTACGAGCAGTACTTC.

The chain has TRBV5-6 and TRBJ2-7; possibly TRBD1 for D (6 bases). The length of the CDR3 is 15 residues. Per germline, CDR1 SGHDT and CDR2 YYEEEE. Trimming left V 0 bases short and J 7 bases short, with 17 bases between. The CDR3 protein is CASSLVVNRDLEQYF. The CDR3 DNA reads TGTGCCAGCAGCTTGGTAGTCAACAGGGATCTAGAGCAGTACTTC.

CDR3 protein: CSVEDVGVGYEQYF. In DNA form, the CDR3 reads TGCAGCGTTGAAGATGTGGGGGTGGGCTACGAGCAGTACTTC. The chain links TRBV29-1 to TRBJ2-7; D is perhaps TRBD1 or TRBD2 (5 bases each). The V gene lost 0 bases and the J gene lost 3 bases, with 12 bases spanning the gap. The CDR3 has 14 residues. Germline-derived CDR1 and CDR2 are SQVTM and ANQGSEA.

This sequence joins TRBV5-4 and TRBJ2-7, with D possibly TRBD2 on 6 matching bases. The germline gives CDR1 SGHNT, CDR2 YYREEE (reference sequence). Trimming shortened V by 4 bases and J by 3 bases, and 11 bases separated the two germline ends. This CDR3 has 13 residues. In DNA, the CDR3 is TGTGCCAGCAGCCTAGCGCCGAACTACGAGCAGTACTTC. Its protein is CASSLAPNYEQYF.

CDR3 in DNA: TGCGCCAGCAGCTTGGGGACGGGGGCGAGTAGGTACGAGCAGTACTTC. It codes for CASSLGTGASRYEQYF. The J gene is TRBJ2-7, the V gene TRBV5-1; D tentatively reads TRBD1 or TRBD2 (6 bases each). CDR1 is SGHRS, CDR2 YFSETQ, per germline. Trimming left V 0 bases short and J 4 bases short, with 17 bases between. The CDR3 extends over 16 amino acids.

In nucleotides, the CDR3 is TGTGCCAGCAGTGGGGGGGTCTACACCATATATTTT. The encoded protein is CASSGGVYTIYF. The rearrangement joins TRBV28 to TRBJ1-3, with a weak D call TRBD1 (5 bases). V lost 5 bases and J 8 bases, leaving 10 bases between the germline ends. CDR3 length: 12 amino acids. Germline CDR1 is MDHEN and CDR2 is SYDVKM.

This sequence joins TRBV4-3 and TRBJ2-1; D unclear. V was shortened by 1 base and J by 0 bases, with 7 bases between the two germline ends. The CDR3 length is 15 residues. Looked up from germline, CDR1 is LGHNA and CDR2 is YSLEER. In nucleotides, the CDR3 is TGCGCCAGCAGCCAAGGCAAATTCTCCTACAATGAGCAGTTCTTC. As protein: CASSQGKFSYNEQFF.

The rearrangement joins TRBV11-2 to TRBJ2-2; D remains ambiguous. Per germline, CDR1 SGHAT and CDR2 FQNNGV. The ends were cut back, 0 bases at V and 6 bases at J, with 11 bases in the middle. This CDR3 has 15 residues. The CDR3 region has the DNA TGTGCCAGCAGCTTAGACCCCGCTAGTTCCGGGGAGCTGTTTTTT. As protein: CASSLDPASSGELFF.

This chain links TRBV15 with TRBJ2-7; 10 bases fit TRBD2. This CDR3 is 15 amino acids long. Germline assignment: CDR1 LNHNV and CDR2 YYDKDF (reference sequence). Trimming took 7 bases from V and 4 from J; bases not matched to a gene: 10. The CDR3 coding sequence is TGTGCCACCACCGAGGGGCTAGCGGGAGTGTACGAGCAGTACTTC. Translated, it gives CATTEGLAGVYEQYF.

The genes are TRBV18 and TRBJ2-3; D is perhaps TRBD2 (6 bases). CDR1 KGHSH and CDR2 LQKENI come from the germline V gene. The CDR3 is made up of 14 amino acids. V dropped 6 bases and J dropped 6 bases, with 16 bases sitting between them. DNA of the CDR3: TGTGCCAGCTCCAAATCGGGACTGGACGATACGCAGTATTTT. Encoded protein: CASSKSGLDDTQYF. The whole variable domain, remainder taken from reference TRBV18 and TRBJ2-3, is NAGVMQNPRHLVRRRGQEARLRCSPMKGHSHVYWYRQLPEEGLKFMVYLQKENIIDESGMPKERFSAEFPKEGPSILRIQQVVRGDSAAYFCASSKSGLDDTQYFGPGTRLTVL.

This chain links TRBV6-5 with TRBJ1-5; D gene unclear. Trimming stripped 3 bases from V and 0 bases from J, with 9 bases between. In germline, CDR1 is MNHEY, CDR2 SVGAGI. The CDR3 length is 15 residues. For the CDR3, the DNA is TGTGCCAGCAGTTATGGACTGAATAGCAATCAGCCCCAGCATTTT. Protein: CASSYGLNSNQPQHF.

The rearrangement links TRBV11-2 to TRBJ1-1, with D tentatively TRBD1 (5 bases). Germline assignment: CDR1 SGHAT and CDR2 FQNNGV. This CDR3 is 18 amino acids long. V lost 2 bases and J lost 1, with 20 bases in between. Here the CDR3 reads CASSLRWKRRTQNTEAFF. The CDR3 bases are TGTGCCAGCAGCTTAAGATGGAAGCGAAGGACACAGAACACTGAAGCTTTCTTT. The whole variable domain, remainder taken from reference TRBV11-2 and TRBJ1-1, is EAGVAQSPRYKIIEKRQSVAFWCNPISGHATLYWYQQILGQGPKLLIQFQNNGVVDDSQLPKDRFSAERLKGVDSTLKIQPAKLEDSAVYLCASSLRWKRRTQNTEAFFGQGTRLTVV.